A single T cell receptor (beta chain) is shown here with its context. These data come from a study of regulatory T cells in long-lasting Graves disease. Libraries of TCR beta came from iRepertoire HTBI primers plus Arm-PCR of CDR3 regions. TCRdb passed the multiplex PCR reads through MiXCR, listing each CDR3 protein once. The sample lists hundreds of thousands of distinct CDR3 sequences; 15% were seen once. This CDR3 contains 12 residues. Trimming removed 5 bases from V and 4 bases from J, with 6 bases in between. From germline, CDR1 is SEHNR and CDR2 FQNEAQ (reference sequence). As for time point: newly diagnosed GD, antithyroid drugs for less than 3 months. With RNA extracted from PBMCs as input, the TCR library was made. The data were also submitted as part of a second study, on T cells in Graves' hyperthyroidism and ophthalmopathy.

This specimen consisted of peripheral blood mononuclear cells (PBMCs), obtained at new diagnosis, from a patient treated with antithyroid drugs. This TCR was sampled from a woman in her 40s with Graves disease. The chain links TRBV7-9 to TRBJ1-5; D is unresolved. This chain's CDR3 is CASSEENQPQHF. As DNA, the CDR3 is TGTGCCAGCAGCGAGGAGAATCAGCCCCAGCATTTT.